Below, 9 T cell receptor beta chains from the same sample are listed, as sequenced in a study of blood T cell repertoires in COVID-19. Data came from immunoSEQ multiplex PCR; TCRdb stores just in-frame clones and leaves some out. The sample contains 210,000 or so clones, roughly 82% of which appear only once. Material for sequencing was peripheral blood. Every receptor here comes from a middle-aged woman with acute or convalescent COVID-19.

The V gene is TRBV5-1, the J gene TRBJ2-2; 7 bases are a match to TRBD2. Germline CDR1 is SGHRS and CDR2 is YFSETQ. The CDR3 loop spans 15 amino acids. With V trimmed by 4 bases and J by 1 base, 4 bases remained unmatched. The CDR3 loop reads CASSALAVNTGELFF. The CDR3 coding sequence is TGCGCCAGCAGCGCCCTAGCGGTGAACACCGGGGAGCTGTTTTTT.

The rearrangement links TRBV6-6 to TRBJ1-2; a weak D match, TRBD1 (6 bases). This CDR3 contains 16 residues. The ends were cut back, 2 bases at V and 3 bases at J, with 16 bases in the middle. CDR1 and CDR2 from the germline V gene are MNHNY and SVGAGI (reference sequence). Here the CDR3 DNA reads TGTGCCAGCAGTTACGACCCACAGGGATCGGACTATGGCTACACCTTC. Translation gives CASSYDPQGSDYGYTF.

The rearrangement uses TRBV5-1 and TRBJ2-7, with no clear D. The CDR3 runs to 11 residues. The germline V gene has CDR1 SGHRS and CDR2 YFSETQ. With 6 bases removed from V and 2 bases from J, the gap between germline ends came to 6 bases. The CDR3 DNA reads as TGCGCCAGCACCGGTCCCTACGAGCAGTACTTC. It is translated as CASTGPYEQYF.

A few counts support this clone. V gene TRBV7-8 combines with J gene TRBJ2-3, with 10 bases fitting TRBD1. The junction had 6 bases not matched to a gene; V was cut back by 5 bases and J by 1 base. Germline V gene data show CDR1 as SGHVS and CDR2 as FQNEAQ. This CDR3 contains 16 residues. The CDR3 region is CASSQRTGGGTDTQYF. CDR3 in DNA: TGTGCCAGCAGCCAGAGGACAGGGGGAGGCACAGATACGCAGTATTTT.

The DNA of the CDR3 is TGTGCCAGCAGCAAGTGGACACAGGGTGAAGCTTTCTTT. Protein: CASSKWTQGEAFF. The chain links TRBV7-9 to TRBJ1-1; D possibly corresponds to TRBD1 (6 bases). The CDR3 runs 13 residues. Germline assignment: CDR1 SEHNR and CDR2 FQNEAQ (reference sequence). V was trimmed by 5 bases and J by 7 bases, leaving 14 bases between them.

The V call is TRBV6-6, the J call TRBJ2-4, with 14 bases that match TRBD2. V lost 6 bases to trimming and J lost 5 bases; unmatched junction nucleotides: 6. The CDR3 totals 16 residues. Looked up from germline, CDR1 is MNHNY and CDR2 is SVGAGI (reference sequence). The CDR3 DNA reads as TGTGCCAGCAGCGCGACTAGCGGGGGGGTTCAAAACATTCAGTACTTC. Protein product: CASSATSGGVQNIQYF.

This clone was found once. V usage is TRBV5-1 and J usage is TRBJ2-3; D is possibly TRBD2 (6 bases). This CDR3 spans 15 amino acids. Per germline, CDR1 SGHRS and CDR2 YFSETQ. The ends were cut back, 4 bases at V and 1 base at J, with 13 bases in the middle. The CDR3 loop reads CASSARPSGTDTQYF. The DNA of the CDR3 is TGCGCCAGCAGCGCCCGACCTAGCGGCACAGATACGCAGTATTTT.

The CDR3 spells CASSSPRGTNEKLFF. The CDR3 DNA sequence: TGTGCCAGCAGCTCCCCCAGGGGGACTAATGAAAAACTGTTTTTT. The V gene is TRBV7-2, the J gene TRBJ1-4; 7 bases match TRBD1. Trimming removed 4 bases from V and 2 bases from J; junction bases left unmatched: 4. Germline V lookup: CDR1 SGHTA, CDR2 FQGNSA. This CDR3 has 15 residues.

This sequence joins TRBV6-5 and TRBJ2-2, with D possibly being TRBD2 (5 bases). Per germline, CDR1 MNHEY and CDR2 SVGAGI. V was trimmed by 6 bases and J by 2 bases, leaving 13 bases between them. There are 15 residues in the CDR3. The DNA of the CDR3 is TGTGCCAGCAGCCTCCCAGGACTTAACACCGGGGAGCTGTTTTTT. Amino acid sequence: CASSLPGLNTGELFF.